This T cell receptor (beta chain) was sequenced during a study of CD8 T cells in Susac syndrome (dated by TCRdb to between 2017 and 2020). For context, the study as a whole: Repertoire sequencing was used to test whether CD8+ T cell activation and differentiation in Susac syndrome was antigen driven. The study compared CD8+ T cell repertoire clonality among 12 healthy donors, around 14 Susac syndrome patients and roughly 15 multiple sclerosis patients.

RNA was extracted with the RNeasy kit and roughly 0.45 to 1 ug was reverse transcribed using random hexamers. The immunoSEQ multiplex PCR assay, which covers 54 Vbeta and 13 Jbeta segments, was used to amplify TCR beta CDR3 regions. Bias from PCR amplification was corrected by using a synthetic template baseline for primer optimization and for computational correction. The source study handled its data this way. Only productive sequences were kept, with reads annotated to V, D and J genes according to IMGT and analyzed in immunoSEQ Analyzer. Clonality was computed as one minus Shannon entropy normalized by log2 of the number of productive unique sequences. Public and private clones were assessed among the 100 most prevalent clones of each patient and control. Clones were defined as Susac-specific when absent from the healthy and MS cohorts, from some 1,100 published viral clones and from other ImmuneACCESS disease sequences. In TCRdb, the public reads were trimmed at Q25 with fastp and aligned with MiXCR, with productive beta chains retained. Merged by CDR3 protein, the rows form single entries marked with the most common genes and DNA. The V and J calls come from TCRdb's annotation, not from the publication. The sample data list 50,000 or so distinct CDR3 sequences, and over 90% of these were observed just once. The top ten constitute 0.41% of the sample.

Concerning this clonotype itself: What this receptor recognizes is not known. No base quality information exists; no much larger clone differs at one position.

The germline V gene encodes CDR1 DFQATT and CDR2 SNEGSKA (reference sequence). For this chain, trimming is 5 bases at the V end and 3 bases at the J end, and the number of junction bases without a gene match is 8. Counted from cysteine to phenylalanine, this CDR3 has 14 amino acids. The DNA shown is the 42-base CDR3, in frame from base 1. High-throughput TCR beta sequencing profiled peripheral blood CD8+ and CD4+ T cells from healthy donors, Susac syndrome patients and multiple sclerosis patients. Healthy donors were included as age- and sex-matched controls. Bulk CD8+ and CD4+ T cells were purified magnetically by negative isolation, whereas CD8+ TEMRA cells were enriched by FACS. Blood was drawn into EDTA tubes, processed within 24 hours, and PBMCs were isolated by density gradient centrifugation. PBMCs destined for TCR sequencing were cryopreserved in liquid nitrogen and later thawed in a 37 °C water bath. Purity of sorted or isolated CD4+, CD8+ and CD8+ TEMRA cells was at least 90%.

Broad study findings and their caveats: The TCR sequencing and HLA analysis was acknowledged to have included a relatively small number of individuals.

Here the chain combines TRBV20-1 and TRBJ2-7, with 9 central nucleotides matching TRBD1. Sequenced material: CD8+ T cells from PBMCs. The clonotype originates from a human donor in good health. The DNA sequence is as follows: TGCAGTGCTGAAGAACCGGGACAGGGCTACGAGCAGTACTTC. Translated, it reads CSAEEPGQGYEQYF.